The 18 T cell receptor beta chains presented below share a single source sample, sequenced in a study of blood T cell repertoires in COVID-19. This table comes from immunoSEQ multiplex PCR, and its TCRdb copy is limited to in-frame clones, with some not included. In the table there are 150,000 to 180,000 clones, roughly nine tenths of which are singletons. Sequencing used peripheral blood. The source is a woman in her 70s with acute or convalescent COVID-19.

The rearrangement uses TRBV18 and TRBJ1-2; 9 bases align to TRBD1. J lost 10 bases, V lost 3 bases, and 18 bases had no gene match. Germline CDR1 reads KGHSH; CDR2 reads LQKENI. This CDR3 is built from 17 residues. In nucleotides, the CDR3 is TGTGCCAGCTCACCTACCGGGACAGGGAGTCCCTTAGTGGCCTACACCTTC. Translated: CASSPTGTGSPLVAYTF.

V usage is TRBV9 and J usage is TRBJ2-2, with D possibly matching TRBD2 (5 bases). Trimming took off 0 bases at V and 2 bases at J, with 11 bases between the two ends. Germline V lookup: CDR1 SGDLS, CDR2 YYNGEE. The CDR3 spans 16 residues. CDR3 DNA sequence: TGTGCCAGCAGCGTAGGGGTTGGGAGAAACACCGGGGAGCTGTTTTTT. This sequence encodes CASSVGVGRNTGELFF.

The CDR3 spells CASSHGQGANTIYF. CDR3 in DNA: TGTGCCAGCAGCCATGGACAGGGGGCGAACACCATATATTTT. The J gene is TRBJ1-3, the V gene TRBV3-1 (or the pseudogene TRBV3-2); 11 positions agree with TRBD1. This CDR3 has 14 amino acids. Trimming removed 3 bases from V and 7 bases from J; junction bases left unmatched: 2. Looked up from germline, CDR1 is LGHDT and CDR2 is YNNKEL (reference sequence).

The chain is built from TRBV7-9 and TRBJ2-1, with a weak D call TRBD1 (6 bases). This CDR3 comprises 15 residues. CDR1 and CDR2 from the germline V gene are SEHNR and FQNEAQ (reference sequence). V dropped 3 bases and J dropped 6 bases, with 15 bases sitting between them. For the CDR3, the DNA is TGTGCCAGCAGCTTTGCCCAGGGACAACTCAATGAGCAGTTCTTC. Protein sequence: CASSFAQGQLNEQFF.

The chain couples TRBV25-1 to TRBJ2-5; the match to TRBD2 covers 11 bases. Germline V CDR1 and CDR2: MGHDK, SYGVNS. This CDR3 comprises 15 residues. V shed 4 bases and J 5 bases; nucleotides not matched to a gene: 6. CDR3: CASSVLTSGAETQYF. The DNA for the CDR3 is TGTGCCAGCAGTGTTTTGACTAGCGGGGCGGAGACCCAGTACTTC.

The V gene is TRBV19, the J gene TRBJ1-4, with 7 nucleotides matching TRBD1. Germline V gene data show CDR1 as LNHDA and CDR2 as SQIVND (reference sequence). The CDR3 sequence is 14 residues long. V dropped 6 bases and J dropped 7; count of bases not matched to a gene: 8. The CDR3 sequence is CASSQRGRVEKLFF. The CDR3, as DNA: TGTGCCAGTAGCCAGAGGGGGCGTGTTGAAAAACTGTTTTTT.

This rearrangement joins TRBV5-1 to TRBJ1-6; D not resolved. Germline assignment: CDR1 SGHRS and CDR2 YFSETQ. The CDR3 has 13 residues. Trimming left V 0 bases short and J 8 bases short, with 6 bases between. CDR3 sequence (DNA): TGCGCCAGCAGCTTGGCCGTCTATTCACCCCTCCACTTT. Translated: CASSLAVYSPLHF.

This chain links TRBV3-1 (or the pseudogene TRBV3-2) with TRBJ2-3; 10 bases fit TRBD1. V lost 4 bases to trimming and J lost 1 base; unmatched junction nucleotides: 5. Germline-derived CDR1 and CDR2 are LGHDT and YNNKEL (reference sequence). There are 16 residues in the CDR3. CDR3 sequence: CASSPSGTGGTDTQYF. As DNA, the CDR3 is TGTGCCAGCAGCCCCTCCGGGACAGGGGGCACAGATACGCAGTATTTT.

Worth noting for this clone: This CDR3 fails to terminate in the conserved phenylalanine or tryptophan, so it likely reflects a read error. Because the CDR3's place on the DNA is in doubt, the DNA is left out and the CDR3 is given as listed by TCRdb. V is TRBV27 and J is TRBJ2-3; TRBD2 was called by the table and not checked on the DNA. The CDR3 extends over 10 residues, inclusive of both ends. Germline lookup yields CDR1 MNHEY and CDR2 SMNVEV (reference sequence). CDR3 region: CASSATGTKL.

The V and J genes are TRBV24-1 and TRBJ2-3, with D possibly matching TRBD1 (5 bases). The CDR3 is 14 amino acids. With 3 bases removed from V and 12 bases from J, the gap between germline ends came to 18 bases. Germline loops: CDR1 KGHDR, CDR2 SFDVKD. CDR3 amino acids: CATSDPASIGAQYF. DNA of the CDR3: TGTGCCACCAGTGATCCCGCCTCGATTGGGGCACAGTATTTT.

CDR3 amino acids: CASTDRSEQYF. The CDR3 DNA is TGTGCCAGCACAGATCGGAGCGAGCAGTACTTC. V gene TRBV25-1 combines with J gene TRBJ2-7; D not resolved. The germline V gene has CDR1 MGHDK and CDR2 SYGVNS. There are 11 residues in the CDR3. V dropped 7 bases and J dropped 6 bases, with 10 bases sitting between them.

The rearrangement links TRBV27 to TRBJ2-6; D might be TRBD1 (6 bases). The CDR3 is 15 amino acids. Germline V gene data show CDR1 as MNHEY and CDR2 as SMNVEV (reference sequence). V gave up 6 bases and J gave up 2 bases, with 11 bases separating them. The CDR3 bases are TGTGCCAGCAGGTTACAGGGTACTGGGGCCAACGTCCTGACTTTC. It is translated as CASRLQGTGANVLTF.

The chain links TRBV6-6 to TRBJ2-7; D gene ambiguous. This CDR3 spans 13 amino acids. The V end lost 5 bases, the J end lost 4 bases, and 12 bases lay between the germline ends. Germline V lookup: CDR1 MNHNY, CDR2 SVGAGI (reference sequence). Here the CDR3 reads CASSRTENYEQYF. As DNA, the CDR3 is TGTGCCAGCAGTCGCACAGAGAATTACGAGCAGTACTTC.

This CDR3 is CASSPRNPPEKLFF. The CDR3 DNA reads TGCGCCAGCAGCCCCAGGAACCCTCCGGAAAAACTGTTTTTT. The chain recombines TRBV4-3 with TRBJ1-4; no definite D call. This CDR3 region has 14 residues. V was cut by 4 bases and J by 8 bases, with 14 bases left in between. The germline V gene has CDR1 LGHNA and CDR2 YSLEER.

CDR3 region: CSVRRGTNRPEQFF. CDR3 DNA: TGCAGCGTTAGACGGGGGACTAACCGTCCTGAGCAGTTCTTC. This chain joins TRBV29-1 and TRBJ2-1; 7 positions agree with TRBD2. The ends lost 5 bases at V and 9 bases at J; junction bases unmatched: 13. This CDR3 comprises 14 residues. The V gene's germline CDR1 is SQVTM and CDR2 ANQGSEA.

The V gene is TRBV4-2, the J gene TRBJ2-5, with 10 nucleotides matching TRBD2. The CDR3 totals 16 residues. Looked up from germline, CDR1 is LGHNA and CDR2 is YNFKEQ. Unmatched junction bases numbered 13, after V lost 4 bases and J lost 8 bases. The DNA for the CDR3 is TGTGCCAGCAGCCCGGTCCCAACTAGCGGGGAAGTAACCCAGTACTTC. This translates into CASSPVPTSGEVTQYF.

V gene TRBV6-5 combines with J gene TRBJ2-7; TRBD2 matches 14 bases. The CDR3 is made up of 16 amino acids. Germline trimming cut 4 bases from V and 1 base from J; bases unmatched to any gene: 3. Germline V gene lookup returns CDR1 MNHEY and CDR2 SVGAGI. CDR3 nucleotides: TGTGCCAGCAGTTCCTGGACTAGCGGGGGGTCCTACGAGCAGTACTTC. It encodes CASSSWTSGGSYEQYF.

The V gene is TRBV30, the J gene TRBJ2-1, with D possibly being TRBD1 (5 bases). The germline V gene encodes CDR1 GTSNPN and CDR2 SVGIG (reference sequence). Deletions cut 0 bases from V and 8 bases from J, with 23 bases between. The CDR3 length is 17 residues. CDR3 coding DNA: TGTGCCTGGAGTGTTGGGCAGGGTAGCACCAGACGAGATGAGCAGTTCTTC. Translating gives CAWSVGQGSTRRDEQFF.